Presented here are 10 T cell receptor beta chains from one specimen sequenced in a study of technical replicates of blood from a few donors. Here immunoSEQ multiplex PCR was the method, and the copy in TCRdb shows in-frame clones only, minus some. The sample consists of over 75,000 clones, nearly 98% of them appearing once. Input material: T cells isolated from PBMCs. These receptors were taken from a human donor in good health.

The chain has TRBV10-3 and TRBJ2-3; D is possibly TRBD2 (6 bases). Germline CDR1 ENHRY, CDR2 SYGVKD. The germline V and J ends were trimmed by 1 base and 4 bases, with 9 bases remaining between them. The CDR3 sequence is 14 residues long. The CDR3 DNA is TGTGCCATCAGTGAGTGGGAGGAATCAGATACGCAGTATTTT. This translates into CAISEWEESDTQYF.

This clone has only one observation. The chain carries TRBV5-1 and TRBJ2-7, with TRBD2 matching over 12 bases. CDR1 and CDR2 (germline): SGHRS, YFSETQ. The CDR3 has 16 residues. J gave up 2 bases and V 0 bases, and 3 bases lay outside the gene matches. CDR3 bases: TGCGCCAGCAGCTTGGAGGGACTAGCGGGCACCTACGAGCAGTACTTC. Translating it yields CASSLEGLAGTYEQYF.

This clone was found a few times. The chain recombines TRBV7-2 with TRBJ1-5, with a weak D call TRBD1 (5 bases). This CDR3 has 16 amino acids. With 5 bases removed from V and 0 bases from J, the gap between germline ends came to 14 bases. Germline V lookup: CDR1 SGHTA, CDR2 FQGNSA. CDR3 sequence (DNA): TGTGCCAGCAGCCGGGGGGGTCAGTATAGCAATCAGCCCCAGCATTTT. Protein product: CASSRGGQYSNQPQHF.

The CDR3 here is CASSESPVNQPQHF. The CDR3, as DNA: TGTGCCAGCAGTGAAAGTCCGGTTAATCAGCCCCAGCATTTT. The genes are TRBV2 and TRBJ1-5, with D unclear. This CDR3 is 14 amino acids long. CDR1 SNHLY and CDR2 FYNNEI come from the germline V gene. Trimming cost V 2 bases and J 4 bases, with 9 bases left between them.

The V call is TRBV19, the J call TRBJ2-3; 14 bases match TRBD2. CDR3 size: 19 residues. Unmatched junction bases numbered 15, after V lost 5 bases and J lost 5 bases. Germline V CDR1 and CDR2: LNHDA, SQIVND (reference sequence). The CDR3 region is CASSPYAGLAGEPIDTQYF. CDR3 in DNA: TGTGCCAGTAGTCCCTACGCGGGACTAGCGGGAGAGCCCATAGATACGCAGTATTTT.

The genes are TRBV6-5 and TRBJ2-5; possibly TRBD1 for D (6 bases). The CDR3 extends over 15 amino acids. V was trimmed by 5 bases and J by 5 bases, leaving 18 bases between them. Per germline, CDR1 MNHEY and CDR2 SVGAGI. The CDR3 loop reads CASSRTVTPGETQYF. In nucleotides, the CDR3 is TGTGCCAGCAGTAGGACAGTTACGCCTGGGGAGACCCAGTACTTC.

The rearrangement links TRBV6-5 to TRBJ2-1; 8 bases match TRBD2. J lost 6 bases, V lost 6 bases, and 7 bases had no gene match. CDR3 size: 14 residues. Germline-derived CDR1 and CDR2 are MNHEY and SVGAGI. The DNA for the CDR3 is TGTGCCAGCAGCCTTAGCGGGGTTACCAATGAGCAGTTCTTC. Encoded protein: CASSLSGVTNEQFF.

This clone appeared once. V usage is TRBV6-1 and J usage is TRBJ1-5; D is undetermined. This CDR3 has 14 residues. The germline V gene encodes CDR1 MNHNS and CDR2 SASEGT. Trimming left V 5 bases short and J 4 bases short, with 12 bases between. CDR3 residues: CASSYTGINQPQHF. CDR3 nucleotide sequence: TGTGCCAGCAGTTATACCGGGATAAATCAGCCCCAGCATTTT.

The chain has TRBV27 and TRBJ2-7; TRBD1 might be the D (6 bases). The CDR3 runs to 13 residues. Germline CDR1 and CDR2: MNHEY and SMNVEV (reference sequence). V lost 0 bases, J lost 7 bases, and 10 bases lay in between. CDR3 residues: CASSLSTGFEQYF. In DNA, the CDR3 is TGTGCCAGCAGTTTATCCACAGGGTTTGAGCAGTACTTC.

This rearrangement joins TRBV2 to TRBJ1-2; D unclear. V was pared by 9 bases and J by 6 bases, with 11 bases between. CDR3 length: 11 residues. From germline, CDR1 is SNHLY and CDR2 FYNNEI. The DNA for the CDR3 is TGTGCCAGACAGTCCCTGGATGGCTACACCTTC. Its translation is CARQSLDGYTF.